This T cell receptor (beta chain) was retrieved from a study of PD-1 blockade in classical Hodgkin lymphoma. TCRdb's copy holds only in-frame clones and misses some; the assay was immunoSEQ multiplex PCR. The sample contains under 40,000 clones, 76% of which appear only once. Concerning this clone itself: The antigen remains unidentified.

All patients experienced relapse after autologous stem cell transplantation, and brentuximab vedotin exposure was variable. Study results and caveats: According to reports, newly diagnosed patients had lower baseline TCR diversity than healthy donors, and relapsed/refractory patients had lower baseline TCR diversity still. Patients who responded completely had about the same baseline diversity as newly diagnosed patients.

The ends were cut back, 3 bases at V and 1 base at J, with 9 bases in the middle. The CDR3 spans 14 residues. Germline V gene data show CDR1 as MNHNS and CDR2 as SASEGT. This clonotype was obtained from a human donor with classical Hodgkin lymphoma. The sequences come from peripheral blood mononuclear cells (PBMCs), collected before the second cycle of nivolumab. This sequence joins TRBV6-1 and TRBJ1-1, with a weak D call TRBD1 (5 bases). DNA for the CDR3: TGTGCCAGCAGTGAGGGGGGAGCGAACACTGAAGCTTTCTTT. Amino acids: CASSEGGANTEAFF.